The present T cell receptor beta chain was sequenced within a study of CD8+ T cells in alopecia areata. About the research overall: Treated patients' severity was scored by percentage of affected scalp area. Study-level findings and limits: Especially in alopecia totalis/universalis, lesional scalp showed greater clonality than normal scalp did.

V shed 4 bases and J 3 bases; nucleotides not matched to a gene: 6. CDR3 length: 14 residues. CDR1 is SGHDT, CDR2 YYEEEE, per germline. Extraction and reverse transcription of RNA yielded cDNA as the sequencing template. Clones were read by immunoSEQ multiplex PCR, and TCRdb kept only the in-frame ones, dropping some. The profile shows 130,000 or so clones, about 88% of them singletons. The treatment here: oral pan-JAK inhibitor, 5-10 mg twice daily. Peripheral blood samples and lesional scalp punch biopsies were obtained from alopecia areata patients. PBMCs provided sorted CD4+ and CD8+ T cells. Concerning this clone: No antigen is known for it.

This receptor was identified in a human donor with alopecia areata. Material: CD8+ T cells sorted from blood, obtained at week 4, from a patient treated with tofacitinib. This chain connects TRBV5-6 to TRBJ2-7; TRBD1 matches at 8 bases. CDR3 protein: CASSLTGENYEQYF. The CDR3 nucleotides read TGTGCCAGCAGCCTGACAGGGGAGAACTACGAGCAGTACTTC. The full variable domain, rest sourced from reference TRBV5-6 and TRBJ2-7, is DAGVTQSPTHLIKTRGQQVTLRCSPKSGHDTVSWYQQALGQGPQFIFQYYEEEERQRGNFPDRFSGHQFPNYSSELNVNALLLGDSALYLCASSLTGENYEQYFGPGTRLTVT.